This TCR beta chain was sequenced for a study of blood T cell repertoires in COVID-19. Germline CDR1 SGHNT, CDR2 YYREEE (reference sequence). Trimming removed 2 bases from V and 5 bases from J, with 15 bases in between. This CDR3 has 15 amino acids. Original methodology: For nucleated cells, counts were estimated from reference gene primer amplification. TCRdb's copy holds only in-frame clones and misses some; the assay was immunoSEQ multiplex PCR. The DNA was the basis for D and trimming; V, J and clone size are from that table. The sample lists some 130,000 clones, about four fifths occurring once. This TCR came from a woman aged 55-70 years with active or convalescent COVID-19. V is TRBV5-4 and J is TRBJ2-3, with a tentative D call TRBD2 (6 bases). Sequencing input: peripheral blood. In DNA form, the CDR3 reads TGTGCCAGCAGCTTCGAAGCTTCAGCGGGAGATACGCAGTATTTT. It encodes CASSFEASAGDTQYF.